This T cell receptor beta chain was sequenced during a study of spatial heterogeneity in lung cancer. General observations from the study: For expanded intratumoral alpha and beta TCRs, counts tracked tumor mutation counts.

The CDR3 sequence is 15 residues long. Germline V gene sequence: CDR1 KGHSH, CDR2 LQKENI. Trimming removed 6 bases at V and 8 bases at J, with 22 bases between. Time point given: sample taken at primary tumor resection. This clonotype occurred a few times. Its antigen is not known. MiXCR, run by TCRdb on the 5' RACE reads, gives a single entry per CDR3 protein. Of about 1,200 distinct CDR3 sequences listed, about 24% are singletons. The receptor's source is a male donor with early-stage non-small cell lung cancer. The sequencing here drew on lung tumor tissue, taken at surgery. This rearrangement joins TRBV18 to TRBJ1-2; D is unclear. DNA of the CDR3: TGTGCCAGCTCCACCACGGATTCCCGGTCGGGGGGCTACACCTTC. It translates to CASSTTDSRSGGYTF.